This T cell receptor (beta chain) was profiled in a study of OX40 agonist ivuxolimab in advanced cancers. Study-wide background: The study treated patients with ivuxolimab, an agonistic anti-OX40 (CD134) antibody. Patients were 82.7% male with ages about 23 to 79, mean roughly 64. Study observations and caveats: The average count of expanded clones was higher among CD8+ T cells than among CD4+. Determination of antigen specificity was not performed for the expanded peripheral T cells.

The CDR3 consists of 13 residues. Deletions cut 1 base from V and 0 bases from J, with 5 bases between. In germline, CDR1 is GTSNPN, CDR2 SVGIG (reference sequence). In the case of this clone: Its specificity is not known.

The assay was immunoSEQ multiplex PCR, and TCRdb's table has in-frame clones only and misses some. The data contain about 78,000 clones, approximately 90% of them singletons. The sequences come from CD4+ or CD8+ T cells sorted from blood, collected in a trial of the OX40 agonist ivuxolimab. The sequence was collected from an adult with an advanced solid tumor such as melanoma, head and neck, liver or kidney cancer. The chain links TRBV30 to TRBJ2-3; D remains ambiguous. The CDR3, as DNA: TGTGCCTGGAGTGGGAAGAGCACAGATACGCAGTATTTT. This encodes CAWSGKSTDTQYF. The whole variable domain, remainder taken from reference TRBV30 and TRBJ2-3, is SQTIHQWPATLVQPVGSPLSLECTVEGTSNPNLYWYRQAAGRGLQLLFYSVGIGQISSEVPQNLSASRPQDRQFILSSKKLLLSDSGFYLCAWSGKSTDTQYFGPGTRLTVL.